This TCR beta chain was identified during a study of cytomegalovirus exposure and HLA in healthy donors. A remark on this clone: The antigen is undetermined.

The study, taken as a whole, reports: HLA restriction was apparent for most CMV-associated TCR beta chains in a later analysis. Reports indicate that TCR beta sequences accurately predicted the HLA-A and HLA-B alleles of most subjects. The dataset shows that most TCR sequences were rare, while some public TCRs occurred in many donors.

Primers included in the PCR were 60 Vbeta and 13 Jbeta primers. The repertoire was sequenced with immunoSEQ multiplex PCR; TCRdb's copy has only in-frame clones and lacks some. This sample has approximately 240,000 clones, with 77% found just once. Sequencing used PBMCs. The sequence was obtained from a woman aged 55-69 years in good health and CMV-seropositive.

CDR3 nucleotide sequence: TGTGCCAGCAGCCAAGAACCTTGGACTAGCGGGAAAGGAAATGAGCAGTTCTTC. This encodes CASSQEPWTSGKGNEQFF. The chain uses TRBV4-2 and TRBJ2-1; 12 bases map to TRBD2. V lost 0 bases and J lost 7; bases outside the gene matches: 10. The length of the CDR3 is 18 residues. CDR1 is LGHNA and CDR2 is YNFKEQ in the germline V gene.